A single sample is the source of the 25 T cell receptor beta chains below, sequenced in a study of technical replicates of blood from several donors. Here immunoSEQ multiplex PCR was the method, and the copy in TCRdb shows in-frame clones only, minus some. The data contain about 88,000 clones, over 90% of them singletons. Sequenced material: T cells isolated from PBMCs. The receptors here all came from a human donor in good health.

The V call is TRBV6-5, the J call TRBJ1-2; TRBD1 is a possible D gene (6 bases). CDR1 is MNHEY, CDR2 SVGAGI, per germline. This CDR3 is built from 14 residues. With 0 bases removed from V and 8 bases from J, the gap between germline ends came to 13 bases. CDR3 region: CASSYSGGALGYTF. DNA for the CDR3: TGTGCCAGCAGTTACTCGGGGGGGGCTTTAGGCTACACCTTC.

This CDR3 is CASTEQGPPTDTQYF. CDR3 nucleotide sequence: TGCGCCAGCACCGAACAGGGGCCCCCCACAGATACGCAGTATTTT. The chain uses TRBV5-1 and TRBJ2-3; the match to TRBD1 covers 7 bases. The length of the CDR3 is 15 residues. Germline V gene lookup returns CDR1 SGHRS and CDR2 YFSETQ. V dropped 6 bases and J dropped 2; count of bases not matched to a gene: 9.

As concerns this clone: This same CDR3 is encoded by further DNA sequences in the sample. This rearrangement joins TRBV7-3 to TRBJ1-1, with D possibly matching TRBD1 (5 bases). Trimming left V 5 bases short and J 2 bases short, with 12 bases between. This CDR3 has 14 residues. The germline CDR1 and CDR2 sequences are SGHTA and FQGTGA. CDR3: CASSLAGGNTEAFF. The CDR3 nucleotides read TGTGCCAGCAGCCTGGCGGGGGGAAACACTGAAGCTTTCTTT.

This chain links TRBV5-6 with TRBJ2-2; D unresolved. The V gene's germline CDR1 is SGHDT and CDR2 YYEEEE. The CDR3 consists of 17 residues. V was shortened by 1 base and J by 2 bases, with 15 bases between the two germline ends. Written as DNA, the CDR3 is TGTGCCAGCAGCTTGTCTTCGTCTAGACTTAACACCGGGGAGCTGTTTTTT. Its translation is CASSLSSSRLNTGELFF.

CDR3 nucleotides: TGTGCCAGCAGTTCCACAGGATCAAACTATGGCTACACCTTC. Translated: CASSSTGSNYGYTF. The V call is TRBV27, the J call TRBJ1-2, with D perhaps matching TRBD1 (5 bases). This CDR3 has 14 amino acids. The germline V and J ends were trimmed by 4 bases and 2 bases, with 11 bases remaining between them. Germline-derived CDR1 and CDR2 are MNHEY and SMNVEV (reference sequence).

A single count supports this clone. CDR3 loop: CSVKLNGREYEQFF. The CDR3 DNA is TGCAGCGTTAAATTGAACGGGAGAGAATATGAGCAGTTCTTC. The rearrangement uses TRBV29-1 and TRBJ2-1; possibly TRBD2 for D (6 bases). Germline V gives CDR1 SQVTM, CDR2 ANQGSEA. V shed 5 bases and J shed 8 bases, with 19 bases lying between them. There are 14 residues in the CDR3.

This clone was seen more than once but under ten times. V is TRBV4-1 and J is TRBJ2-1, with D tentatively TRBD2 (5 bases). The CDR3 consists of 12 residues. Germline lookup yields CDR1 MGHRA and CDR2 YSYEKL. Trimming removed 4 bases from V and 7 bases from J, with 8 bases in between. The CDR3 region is CASSPGRNEQFF. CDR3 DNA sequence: TGCGCCAGCAGCCCGGGAAGAAATGAGCAGTTCTTC.

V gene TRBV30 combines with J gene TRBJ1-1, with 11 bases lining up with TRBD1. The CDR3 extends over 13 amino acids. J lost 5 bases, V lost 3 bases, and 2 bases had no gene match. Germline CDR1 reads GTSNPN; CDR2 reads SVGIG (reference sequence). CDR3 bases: TGTGCCTGGAGGGACAGGGGGCGGACTGAAGCTTTCTTT. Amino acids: CAWRDRGRTEAFF.

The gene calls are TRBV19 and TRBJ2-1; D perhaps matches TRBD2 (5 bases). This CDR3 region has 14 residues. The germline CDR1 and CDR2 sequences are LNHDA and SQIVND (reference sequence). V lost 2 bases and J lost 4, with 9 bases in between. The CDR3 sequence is CASSIPGSYNEQFF. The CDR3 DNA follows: TGTGCCAGTAGTATACCGGGGTCATACAATGAGCAGTTCTTC.

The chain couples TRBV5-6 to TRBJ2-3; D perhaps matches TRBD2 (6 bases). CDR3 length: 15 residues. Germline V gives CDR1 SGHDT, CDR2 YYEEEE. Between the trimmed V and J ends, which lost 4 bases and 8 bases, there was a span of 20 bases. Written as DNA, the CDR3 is TGTGCCAGCAGCCTCCTAATAAGGTCCGGGGGTACGCAGTATTTT. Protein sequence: CASSLLIRSGGTQYF.

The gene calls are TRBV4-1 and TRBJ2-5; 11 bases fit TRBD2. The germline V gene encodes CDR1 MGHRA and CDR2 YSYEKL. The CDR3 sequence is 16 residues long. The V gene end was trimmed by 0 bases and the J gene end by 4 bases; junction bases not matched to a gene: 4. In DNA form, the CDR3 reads TGCGCCAGCAGCCAAGATGTAGCGGGAGGGGGAGAGACCCAGTACTTC. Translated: CASSQDVAGGGETQYF.

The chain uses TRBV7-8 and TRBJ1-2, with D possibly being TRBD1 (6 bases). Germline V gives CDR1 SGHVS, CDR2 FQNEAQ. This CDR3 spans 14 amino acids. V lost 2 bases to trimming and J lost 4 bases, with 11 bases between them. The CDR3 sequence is CASSLLRDTYGYTF. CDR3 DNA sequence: TGTGCCAGCAGCTTATTGAGGGACACCTATGGCTACACCTTC.

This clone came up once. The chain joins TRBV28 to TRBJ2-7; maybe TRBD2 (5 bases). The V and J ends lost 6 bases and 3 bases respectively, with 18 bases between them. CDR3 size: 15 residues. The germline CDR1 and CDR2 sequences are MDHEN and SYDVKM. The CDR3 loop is CASSPFGETIYEQYF. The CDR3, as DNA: TGTGCCAGCAGCCCTTTTGGGGAGACGATCTACGAGCAGTACTTC.

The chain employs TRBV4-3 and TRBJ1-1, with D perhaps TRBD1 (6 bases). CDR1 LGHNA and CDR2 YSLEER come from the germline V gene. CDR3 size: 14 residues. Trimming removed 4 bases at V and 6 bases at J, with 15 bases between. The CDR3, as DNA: TGCGCCAGCAGCCCAGGTGGGGGCGTCGCTGAAGCTTTCTTT. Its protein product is CASSPGGGVAEAFF.

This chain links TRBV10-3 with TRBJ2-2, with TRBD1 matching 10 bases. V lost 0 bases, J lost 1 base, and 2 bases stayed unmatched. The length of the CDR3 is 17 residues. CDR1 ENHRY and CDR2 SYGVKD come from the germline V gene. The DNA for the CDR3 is TGTGCCATCAGTGAGTCGCGGACAGGGGGGAACACCGGGGAGCTGTTTTTT. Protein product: CAISESRTGGNTGELFF.

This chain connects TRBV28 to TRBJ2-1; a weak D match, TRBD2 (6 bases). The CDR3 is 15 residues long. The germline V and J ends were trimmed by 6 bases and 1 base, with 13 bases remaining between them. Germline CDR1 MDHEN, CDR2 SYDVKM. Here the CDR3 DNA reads TGTGCCAGCAGCTCCCCACGGGGGTCCTACAATGAGCAGTTCTTC. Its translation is CASSSPRGSYNEQFF.

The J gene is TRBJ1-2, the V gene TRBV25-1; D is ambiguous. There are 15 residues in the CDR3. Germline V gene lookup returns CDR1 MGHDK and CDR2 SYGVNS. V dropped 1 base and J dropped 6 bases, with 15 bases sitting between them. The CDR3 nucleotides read TGTGCCAGCAGTGAATCCATGGCGGGTTCAAATGGCTACACCTTC. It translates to CASSESMAGSNGYTF.

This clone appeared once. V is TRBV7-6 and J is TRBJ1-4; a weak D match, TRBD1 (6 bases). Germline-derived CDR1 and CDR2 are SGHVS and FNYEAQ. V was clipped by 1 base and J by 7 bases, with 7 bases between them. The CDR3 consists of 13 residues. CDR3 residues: CASSLGGREKLFF. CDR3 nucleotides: TGTGCCAGCAGCTTAGGGGGGCGTGAAAAACTGTTTTTT.

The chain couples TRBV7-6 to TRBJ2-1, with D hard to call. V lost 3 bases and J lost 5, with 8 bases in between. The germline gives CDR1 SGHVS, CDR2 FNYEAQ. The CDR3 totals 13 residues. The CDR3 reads CASSLNTDNEQFF. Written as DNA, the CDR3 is TGTGCCAGCAGCTTGAACACAGACAATGAGCAGTTCTTC.

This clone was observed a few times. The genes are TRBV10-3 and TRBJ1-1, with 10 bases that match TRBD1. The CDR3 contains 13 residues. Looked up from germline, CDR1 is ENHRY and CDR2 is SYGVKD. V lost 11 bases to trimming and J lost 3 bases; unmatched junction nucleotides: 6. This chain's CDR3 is CASRQGAHTEAFF. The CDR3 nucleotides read TGTGCCTCCCGACAGGGGGCACACACTGAAGCTTTCTTT.

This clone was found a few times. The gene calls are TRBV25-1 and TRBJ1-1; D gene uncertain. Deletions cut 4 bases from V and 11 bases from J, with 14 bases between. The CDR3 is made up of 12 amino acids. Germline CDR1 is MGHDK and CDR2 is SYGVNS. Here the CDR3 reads CASSGGFWQAFF. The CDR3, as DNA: TGTGCCAGCAGTGGCGGATTTTGGCAGGCTTTCTTT.

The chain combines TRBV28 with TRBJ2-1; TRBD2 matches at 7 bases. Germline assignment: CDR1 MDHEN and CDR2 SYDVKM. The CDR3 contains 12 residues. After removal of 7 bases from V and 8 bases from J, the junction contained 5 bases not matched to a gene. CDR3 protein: CASTPTSDEQFF. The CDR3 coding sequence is TGTGCCAGCACCCCTACTAGCGATGAGCAGTTCTTC. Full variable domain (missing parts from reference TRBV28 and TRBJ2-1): DVKVTQSSRYLVKRTGEKVFLECVQDMDHENMFWYRQDPGLGLRLIYFSYDVKMKEKGDIPEGYSVSREKKERFSLILESASTNQTSMYLCASTPTSDEQFFGPGTRLTVL.

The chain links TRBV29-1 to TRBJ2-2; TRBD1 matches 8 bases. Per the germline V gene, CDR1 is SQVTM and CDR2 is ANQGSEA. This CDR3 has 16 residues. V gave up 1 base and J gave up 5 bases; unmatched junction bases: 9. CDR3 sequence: CSVEAADRGLTGELFF. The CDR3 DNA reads TGCAGCGTTGAAGCCGCCGACAGGGGTCTAACCGGGGAGCTGTTTTTT.

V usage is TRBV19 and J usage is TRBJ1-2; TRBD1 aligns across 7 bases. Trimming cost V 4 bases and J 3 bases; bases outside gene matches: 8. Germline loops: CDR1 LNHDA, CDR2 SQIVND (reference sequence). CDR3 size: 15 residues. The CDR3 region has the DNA TGTGCCAGTAGTACCCCAGCGACAGGGCACTATGGCTACACCTTC. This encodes CASSTPATGHYGYTF.

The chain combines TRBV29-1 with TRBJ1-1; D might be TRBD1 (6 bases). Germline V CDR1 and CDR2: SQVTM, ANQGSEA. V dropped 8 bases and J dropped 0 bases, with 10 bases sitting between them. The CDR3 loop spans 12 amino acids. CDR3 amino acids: CSLQGVNTEAFF. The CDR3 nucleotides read TGCAGCTTACAGGGTGTGAACACTGAAGCTTTCTTT.